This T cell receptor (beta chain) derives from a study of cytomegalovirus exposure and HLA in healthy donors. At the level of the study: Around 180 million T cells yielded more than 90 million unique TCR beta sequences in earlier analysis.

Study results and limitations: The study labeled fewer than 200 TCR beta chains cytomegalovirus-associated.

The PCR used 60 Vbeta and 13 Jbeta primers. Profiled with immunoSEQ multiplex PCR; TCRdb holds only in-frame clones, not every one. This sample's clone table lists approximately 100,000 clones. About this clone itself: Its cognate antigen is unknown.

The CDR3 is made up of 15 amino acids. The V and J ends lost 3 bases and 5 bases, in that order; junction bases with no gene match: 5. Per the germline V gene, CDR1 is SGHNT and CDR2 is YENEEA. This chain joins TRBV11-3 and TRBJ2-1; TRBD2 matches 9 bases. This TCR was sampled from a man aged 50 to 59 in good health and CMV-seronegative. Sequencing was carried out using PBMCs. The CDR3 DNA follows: TGTGCCAGCAGCTTTCGGCTAGCGGGGAACAATGAGCAGTTCTTC. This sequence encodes CASSFRLAGNNEQFF.